This TCR beta chain came from a study of control samples from healthy donors and cancer patients. Method: immunoSEQ multiplex PCR; TCRdb's copy keeps in-frame clones and lacks some. The sample lists around 33,000 clones, about 88% seen once, with 1.6% in the top ten. V lost 3 bases, J lost 4 bases, and 12 bases stayed unmatched. The CDR3 is made up of 18 amino acids. The germline V gene encodes CDR1 SGHAT and CDR2 FQNNGV. The V gene is TRBV11-2, the J gene TRBJ2-3, with TRBD2 identical over 11 bases. The TCR sequence derives from a woman between 40 and 50 years old with lung cancer. Sequencing was carried out using PBMCs. The CDR3 sequence: CASSFLPLAGVSPDTQYF. The CDR3 nucleotides read TGTGCCAGCAGCTTCCTCCCACTAGCGGGGGTATCACCAGATACGCAGTATTTT.